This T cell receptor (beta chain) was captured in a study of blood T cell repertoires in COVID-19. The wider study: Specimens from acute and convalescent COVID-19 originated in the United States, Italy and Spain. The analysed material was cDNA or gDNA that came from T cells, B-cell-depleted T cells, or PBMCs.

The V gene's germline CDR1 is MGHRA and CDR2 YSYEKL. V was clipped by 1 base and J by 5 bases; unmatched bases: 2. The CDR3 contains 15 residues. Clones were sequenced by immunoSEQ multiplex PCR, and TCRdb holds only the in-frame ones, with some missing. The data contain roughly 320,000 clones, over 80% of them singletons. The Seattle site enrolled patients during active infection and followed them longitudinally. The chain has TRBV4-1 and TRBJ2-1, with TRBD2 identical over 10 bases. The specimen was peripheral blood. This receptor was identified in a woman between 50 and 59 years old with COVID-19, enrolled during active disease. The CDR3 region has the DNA TGCGCCAGCAGCCAAGTGAGCGGGAGGGACAATGAGCAGTTCTTC. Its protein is CASSQVSGRDNEQFF.